This record looks at one T cell receptor (beta chain) sequence and its context. The sample comes from a study of blood T cells in healthy people across ages. Germline V CDR1 and CDR2: SGHRS, YFSETQ. CDR3 length equals 14 residues. V was shortened by 3 bases and J by 4 bases, with 13 bases between the two germline ends. PCR was performed a second time for about 7 to 12 cycles using a sample-barcoded 5' primer and a J-beta primer mix. TCRdb passed the 5' RACE reads through MiXCR, listing each CDR3 protein once. Of some 1,800,000 distinct CDR3 sequences in the sample, about 39% are singletons; the top ten hold more than 20%.

Sequenced input: blood. The source is a human donor in good health. The J gene is TRBJ1-2, the V gene TRBV5-1, with TRBD1 as a possible D gene (6 bases). CDR3 loop: CASSSYDRSYGYTF. The CDR3 DNA reads TGCGCCAGCAGCTCATACGACAGGTCCTATGGCTACACCTTC.